The 22 T cell receptor beta chains reported below all come from one sample, sequenced in a study of T cell clones after liver transplantation. Sequencing was performed with immunoSEQ multiplex PCR; in TCRdb, only in-frame clones are kept and a portion is missing. The sample has 50,000 to 70,000 clones, around 70% seen once. Source: CD4+ T cells from blood, taken at the roughly 15-month timepoint. Source of these receptors: a human patient who received a liver transplant. The graft donor may have contributed some T cells.

To note about this clone: Its ends do not fully match the called genes, so a read error is possible. The CDR3, as DNA: TGTGCTAGCAGCGCTGGGACTAGCGGGAGCACTACAGGGGAGCTGTTTTTT. Its translation: CASSAGTSGSTTGELFF. The J gene is TRBJ2-2, the V gene TRBV7-7, with TRBD2 identical over 14 bases. The CDR3 is 17 amino acids. Per germline, CDR1 SSHAT and CDR2 FNYEAQ (reference sequence). Full variable domain (rest looked up from reference TRBV7-7 and TRBJ2-2): GAGVSQSPRYKVTKRGQDVTLRCDPISSHATLYWYQQALGQGPEFLTYFNYEAQPDKSGLPSDRFSAERPEGSISTLTIQRTEQRDSAMYRCASSAGTSGSTTGELFFGEGSRLTVL.

The chain uses TRBV7-2 and TRBJ2-2; 10 bases are a match to TRBD2. Germline V gives CDR1 SGHTA, CDR2 FQGNSA. The junction had 10 bases not matched to a gene; V was cut back by 6 bases and J by 6 bases. CDR3 length: 16 amino acids. In nucleotides, the CDR3 is TGTGCCAGCAGGTCACCGGGACTAGCGTCCGCCGGGGAGCTGTTTTTT. As protein: CASRSPGLASAGELFF.

The chain carries TRBV7-9 and TRBJ2-1; the D gene is possibly TRBD1 (6 bases). The CDR3 is 14 amino acids. V dropped 4 bases and J dropped 9 bases, with 16 bases sitting between them. CDR1 and CDR2 from the germline V gene are SEHNR and FQNEAQ (reference sequence). The CDR3 reads CASSYPMTGSEQFF. For the CDR3, the DNA is TGTGCCAGCAGCTACCCTATGACAGGTAGTGAGCAGTTCTTC.

The chain couples TRBV7-2 to TRBJ2-1, with D perhaps matching TRBD2 (5 bases). The CDR3 is 15 amino acids. From germline, CDR1 is SGHTA and CDR2 FQGNSA. With 1 base removed from V and 3 bases from J, the gap between germline ends came to 10 bases. The CDR3 DNA follows: TGTGCCAGCAGCTTAGTGGACGGGATCTACAATGAGCAGTTCTTC. The encoded protein is CASSLVDGIYNEQFF.

This chain uses TRBV5-6 with TRBJ2-7; possible D gene TRBD2, 5 bases. Germline V gives CDR1 SGHDT, CDR2 YYEEEE. This CDR3 is built from 13 residues. V lost 1 base and J lost 5, with 10 bases in between. The CDR3 nucleotides read TGTGCCAGCAGCTTGTTGGACTTAGACGAGCAGTACTTC. Translating it yields CASSLLDLDEQYF.

The V and J genes are TRBV28 and TRBJ1-1; 9 positions agree with TRBD1. This CDR3 has 14 amino acids. V lost 2 bases, J lost 7 bases, and 5 bases stayed unmatched. Per the germline V gene, CDR1 is MDHEN and CDR2 is SYDVKM. The CDR3 loop reads CASSLPGTGSEAFF. The DNA of the CDR3 is TGTGCCAGCAGTTTACCCGGGACAGGGAGTGAAGCTTTCTTT. The full variable domain, in which reference TRBV28 and TRBJ1-1 provide the parts outside the CDR3, is DVKVTQSSRYLVKRTGEKVFLECVQDMDHENMFWYRQDPGLGLRLIYFSYDVKMKEKGDIPEGYSVSREKKERFSLILESASTNQTSMYLCASSLPGTGSEAFFGQGTRLTVV.

Many counts were recorded for this clone. This rearrangement joins TRBV6-5 to TRBJ2-7; tentative D call: TRBD1 (6 bases). The ends were cut back, 6 bases at V and 1 base at J, with 13 bases in the middle. The germline CDR1 and CDR2 sequences are MNHEY and SVGAGI. The CDR3 has 14 amino acids. The CDR3 here is CASSLQQGSYEQYF. The CDR3 DNA reads TGTGCCAGCAGCCTACAACAGGGATCCTACGAGCAGTACTTC.

This chain uses TRBV7-2 with TRBJ2-7; TRBD2 matches 11 bases. Germline assignment: CDR1 SGHTA and CDR2 FQGNSA. V lost 0 bases, J lost 6 bases, and 7 bases stayed unmatched. The CDR3 has 16 residues. Here the CDR3 DNA reads TGTGCCAGCAGCTTAGCTAGCGGGGGGGCCATGGGCGAGCAGTACTTC. Protein: CASSLASGGAMGEQYF. The complete variable domain, with remaining parts taken from reference TRBV7-2 and TRBJ2-7, reads GAGVSQSPSNKVTEKGKDVELRCDPISGHTALYWYRQSLGQGLEFLIYFQGNSAPDKSGLPSDRFSAERTGGSVSTLTIQRTQQEDSAVYLCASSLASGGAMGEQYFGPGTRLTVT.

J is TRBJ2-1 and V is TRBV13; D ambiguous. Trimming took 4 bases from V and 9 from J, leaving 13 bases between them. Germline CDR1 is PRHDT and CDR2 is FYEKMQ (reference sequence). The CDR3 is 13 residues long. This chain's CDR3 is CASSSPRLGEQFF. The CDR3 nucleotides read TGTGCCAGCAGCTCCCCCCGACTCGGTGAGCAGTTCTTC.

The chain employs TRBV7-2 and TRBJ1-1; possible D gene TRBD1, 6 bases. There are 13 residues in the CDR3. Germline V lookup: CDR1 SGHTA, CDR2 FQGNSA. The V and J ends lost 6 bases and 4 bases respectively, with 12 bases between them. The DNA for the CDR3 is TGTGCCAGCAGTACACAGGGCAGCACTGAAGCTTTCTTT. This encodes CASSTQGSTEAFF.

The chain links TRBV11-2 to TRBJ2-2; D unclear. From germline, CDR1 is SGHAT and CDR2 FQNNGV. The CDR3 has 13 residues. The ends were cut back, 1 base at V and 5 bases at J, with 5 bases in the middle. This chain's CDR3 is CASSLGRTGELFF. CDR3 coding DNA: TGTGCCAGCAGCTTAGGAAGAACCGGGGAGCTGTTTTTT.

V gene TRBV18 combines with J gene TRBJ2-1; TRBD1 matches 9 bases. The CDR3 loop spans 14 amino acids. Germline V gene sequence: CDR1 KGHSH, CDR2 LQKENI. V shed 0 bases and J 7 bases; nucleotides not matched to a gene: 1. The CDR3 reads CASSPPGQGNEQFF. CDR3 coding DNA: TGTGCCAGCTCACCACCGGGACAGGGAAATGAGCAGTTCTTC.

This chain connects TRBV5-1 to TRBJ2-1; TRBD2 agrees at 10 bases. CDR3 length equals 14 residues. Per germline, CDR1 SGHRS and CDR2 YFSETQ. The V segment lost 4 bases and the J segment 8 bases; nucleotides outside the gene matches: 6. The CDR3 DNA sequence: TGCGCCAGCAGCCCGGGACTAGCGAACGATGAGCAGTTCTTC. Encoded protein: CASSPGLANDEQFF.

The chain joins TRBV5-1 to TRBJ1-4; 8 bases map to TRBD1. The germline V gene encodes CDR1 SGHRS and CDR2 YFSETQ. The CDR3 totals 16 residues. Losses at the gene ends were 1 base for V and 5 bases for J; bases not matched to a gene: 7. This chain's CDR3 is CASSLLGQGGNEKLFF. In nucleotides, the CDR3 is TGCGCCAGCAGCTTGCTAGGACAGGGAGGCAATGAAAAACTGTTTTTT.

V usage is TRBV30 and J usage is TRBJ2-2, with D uncertain. Germline CDR1 reads GTSNPN; CDR2 reads SVGIG (reference sequence). V lost 3 bases, J lost 6 bases, and 5 bases lay in between. The CDR3 runs 11 residues. For the CDR3, the DNA is TGTGCCTGGAGCCAGGCCGGGGAGCTGTTTTTT. This codes for CAWSQAGELFF.

The gene calls are TRBV19 and TRBJ1-6, with a tentative D call TRBD1 (6 bases). Trimming pared 6 bases from V and 9 bases from J, leaving 18 bases between. Germline V gene data show CDR1 as LNHDA and CDR2 as SQIVND (reference sequence). The CDR3 has 15 residues. CDR3 residues: CASSEQGQLGSPLHF. The CDR3 region has the DNA TGTGCCAGTAGCGAACAGGGTCAATTGGGTTCACCCCTCCACTTT.

The chain joins TRBV2 to TRBJ2-5; 14 positions match TRBD2. Germline CDR1 SNHLY, CDR2 FYNNEI. V shed 6 bases and J 5 bases; nucleotides not matched to a gene: 5. This CDR3 region has 15 residues. The CDR3 reads CASRRLAGGLETQYF. CDR3 nucleotides: TGTGCCAGCAGAAGACTAGCGGGGGGGCTGGAGACCCAGTACTTC.

This clone is a singleton in its sample. The genes are TRBV7-2 and TRBJ2-3; 8 bases map to TRBD2. Losses at the gene ends were 0 bases for V and 5 bases for J; bases not matched to a gene: 4. Germline-derived CDR1 and CDR2 are SGHTA and FQGNSA. There are 15 residues in the CDR3. CDR3 DNA: TGTGCCAGCAGCTTAGCGCCGGCGGGGGGAGATACGCAGTATTTT. Translating it yields CASSLAPAGGDTQYF.

The V and J genes are TRBV30 and TRBJ1-3; perhaps TRBD1 as D (6 bases). The CDR3 is 13 residues long. The germline V gene has CDR1 GTSNPN and CDR2 SVGIG (reference sequence). Trimming took 5 bases from V and 2 from J, leaving 10 bases between them. The CDR3 here is CAWGEGAGNTIYF. For the CDR3, the DNA is TGTGCCTGGGGAGAGGGGGCTGGAAACACCATATATTTT.

The chain has TRBV28 and TRBJ1-2, with TRBD1 matching over 10 bases. With V trimmed by 6 bases and J by 5 bases, 6 bases remained unmatched. The CDR3 is 14 amino acids. CDR1 and CDR2 (germline): MDHEN, SYDVKM. This CDR3 is CASRPGQGLYGYTF. CDR3 sequence (DNA): TGTGCCAGCAGACCGGGACAGGGGCTTTATGGCTACACCTTC.

In its sample, this clone was seen a few times. V gene TRBV13 combines with J gene TRBJ2-3; D is possibly TRBD2 (5 bases). CDR1 and CDR2 from the germline V gene are PRHDT and FYEKMQ (reference sequence). The CDR3 has 15 amino acids. Trimming removed 2 bases from V and 4 bases from J, with 13 bases in between. CDR3 in DNA: TGTGCCAGCAGCTTACGTGGGATGAGGGCAGATACGCAGTATTTT. Amino acids: CASSLRGMRADTQYF.

This clone showed up just a few times. The chain has TRBV19 and TRBJ1-6; TRBD1 is a possible D gene (5 bases). Between the trimmed V and J ends, which lost 6 bases and 5 bases, there was a span of 11 bases. Germline loops: CDR1 LNHDA, CDR2 SQIVND (reference sequence). The CDR3 has 14 amino acids. The CDR3 DNA sequence: TGTGCCAGTAGGCAGGGAAATAATAATTCACCCCTCCACTTT. Translated: CASRQGNNNSPLHF.